A single sample is the source of the 13 T cell receptor beta chains below, sequenced in a study of cytomegalovirus exposure and HLA in healthy donors. The PCR contained 60 Vbeta and 13 Jbeta primers. Profiling relied on immunoSEQ multiplex PCR, and the TCRdb table lists in-frame clones only, not all of them. The table records roughly 140,000 clones, 80% of them present only once. Sequencing was carried out using PBMCs. The receptors come from a male donor in good health and CMV-seronegative.

In its sample, this clone was seen a few times. The V call is TRBV21-1, the J call TRBJ1-1; the D call TRBD1 from the table was never checked on the DNA. TRBV21-1 is a documented pseudogene. This CDR3 comprises 14 residues. CDR3 region: CASSEGQQNTEAFF. As DNA, the CDR3 is TGTGCCAGCAGCGAGGGACAGCAAAACACTGAAGCTTTCTTT.

In DNA form, the CDR3 reads TGTGCCAGCAGCTTGAGGGGGCTGAACACCGGGGAGCTGTTTTTT. Translation gives CASSLRGLNTGELFF. This sequence joins TRBV7-9 and TRBJ2-2; 7 nucleotides align to TRBD1. The length of the CDR3 is 15 residues. The germline V gene encodes CDR1 SEHNR and CDR2 FQNEAQ (reference sequence). Unmatched junction bases numbered 2, after V lost 3 bases and J lost 1 base. Full variable domain (outside the CDR3, taken from reference TRBV7-9 and TRBJ2-2): DTGVSQNPRHKITKRGQNVTFRCDPISEHNRLYWYRQTLGQGPEFLTYFQNEAQLEKSRLLSDRFSAERPKGSFSTLEIQRTEQGDSAMYLCASSLRGLNTGELFFGEGSRLTVL.

The V and J genes are TRBV9 and TRBJ2-4; possible D gene TRBD2, 5 bases. The CDR3 contains 14 residues. The ends were cut back, 5 bases at V and 1 base at J, with 10 bases in the middle. CDR1 SGDLS and CDR2 YYNGEE come from the germline V gene. The CDR3 sequence is CASSADLAKNIQYF. The CDR3 DNA is TGTGCCAGCAGTGCGGACTTGGCCAAAAACATTCAGTACTTC.

The CDR3 sequence: CASSLFKRGGTGELFF. The CDR3 DNA sequence: TGTGCCAGCAGCTTGTTCAAGCGGGGAGGCACCGGGGAGCTGTTTTTT. This chain joins TRBV5-6 and TRBJ2-2; 7 positions agree with TRBD2. Unmatched junction bases numbered 7, after V lost 1 base and J lost 4 bases. Germline CDR1 is SGHDT and CDR2 is YYEEEE. The CDR3 is 16 amino acids.

About this clone itself: The sample contains more than one DNA sequence encoding this CDR3. The rearrangement uses TRBV5-1 and TRBJ1-1, with a possible D match to TRBD1 (5 bases). This CDR3 spans 13 amino acids. The germline gives CDR1 SGHRS, CDR2 YFSETQ. V lost 4 bases to trimming and J lost 2 bases, with 9 bases between them. CDR3 sequence reads: CASSPGTNTEAFF. DNA for the CDR3: TGCGCCAGCAGCCCCGGGACTAACACTGAAGCTTTCTTT.

The V call is TRBV20-1, the J call TRBJ1-1; D gene uncertain. The CDR3 contains 10 residues. The germline gives CDR1 DFQATT, CDR2 SNEGSKA (reference sequence). V was cut by 5 bases and J by 7 bases, with 8 bases left in between. The DNA for the CDR3 is TGCAGTGCTTTTAGATTTGAAGCTTTCTTT. Translating it yields CSAFRFEAFF.

The chain uses TRBV5-6 and TRBJ1-2; D remains unclear. Trimming shortened V by 4 bases and J by 6 bases, and 7 bases separated the two germline ends. The germline V gene encodes CDR1 SGHDT and CDR2 YYEEEE. The CDR3 is 11 amino acids. The DNA for the CDR3 is TGTGCCAGCAGCCTATACGATGGCTACACCTTC. Translation: CASSLYDGYTF.

The genes are TRBV6-1 and TRBJ2-1; D unresolved. With 5 bases removed from V and 5 bases from J, the gap between germline ends came to 10 bases. CDR1 is MNHNS, CDR2 SASEGT, per germline. CDR3 length: 13 residues. CDR3 coding DNA: TGTGCCAGCAGTTTGAAGGAGAACAATGAGCAGTTCTTC. This sequence encodes CASSLKENNEQFF.

V is TRBV5-1 and J is TRBJ2-2; TRBD1 agrees at 9 bases. The ends lost 8 bases at V and 1 base at J; junction bases unmatched: 9. The CDR3 loop spans 16 amino acids. Germline assignment: CDR1 SGHRS and CDR2 YFSETQ. The chain's CDR3 is CASNQGQGMNTGELFF. For the CDR3, the DNA is TGCGCCAGTAACCAGGGACAGGGTATGAACACCGGGGAGCTGTTTTTT.

J is TRBJ1-1 and V is TRBV7-9, with TRBD1 as a possible D gene (6 bases). Germline V gene data show CDR1 as SEHNR and CDR2 as FQNEAQ (reference sequence). V shed 5 bases and J shed 6 bases, with 19 bases lying between them. CDR3 length: 15 residues. CDR3 loop: CASSRFTRTEPEAFF. The CDR3 nucleotides are TGTGCCAGCAGCCGATTTACGAGGACAGAACCTGAAGCTTTCTTT.

This chain links TRBV7-2 with TRBJ1-1; perhaps TRBD1 as D (5 bases). There are 15 residues in the CDR3. Trimming shortened V by 1 base and J by 3 bases, and 12 bases separated the two germline ends. Germline loops: CDR1 SGHTA, CDR2 FQGNSA. The CDR3 nucleotides are TGTGCCAGCAGCTTAGGGTCAGGGTTCGACACTGAAGCTTTCTTT. This codes for CASSLGSGFDTEAFF.

This chain links TRBV28 with TRBJ1-5; D is unresolved. CDR1 and CDR2 (germline): MDHEN, SYDVKM. Trimming removed 6 bases at V and 0 bases at J, with 3 bases between. The CDR3 runs 12 residues. CDR3 DNA sequence: TGTGCCAGCAGCTATAGCAATCAGCCCCAGCATTTT. This gives the protein CASSYSNQPQHF.

This clone turned up a few times. This CDR3 is CASRFGQDLVAFF. Written as DNA, the CDR3 is TGTGCCAGCAGATTTGGACAGGACCTTGTGGCTTTCTTT. This chain connects TRBV7-2 to TRBJ1-1, with TRBD1 matching over 7 bases. This CDR3 is 13 amino acids long. The germline gives CDR1 SGHTA, CDR2 FQGNSA. V was clipped by 6 bases and J by 11 bases; unmatched bases: 12.